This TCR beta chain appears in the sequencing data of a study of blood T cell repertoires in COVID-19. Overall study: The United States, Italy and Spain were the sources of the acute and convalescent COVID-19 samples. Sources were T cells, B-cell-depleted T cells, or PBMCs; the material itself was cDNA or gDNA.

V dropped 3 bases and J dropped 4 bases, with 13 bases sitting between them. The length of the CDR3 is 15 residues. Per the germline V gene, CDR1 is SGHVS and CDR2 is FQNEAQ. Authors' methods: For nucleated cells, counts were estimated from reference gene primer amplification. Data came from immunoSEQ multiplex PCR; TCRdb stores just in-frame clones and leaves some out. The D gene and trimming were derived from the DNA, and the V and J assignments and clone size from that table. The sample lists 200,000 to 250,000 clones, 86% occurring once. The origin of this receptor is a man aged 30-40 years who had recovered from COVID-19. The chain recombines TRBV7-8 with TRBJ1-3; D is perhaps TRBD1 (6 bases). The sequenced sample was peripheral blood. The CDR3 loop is CASSFGGAQGNTIYF. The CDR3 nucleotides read TGTGCCAGCAGCTTCGGGGGGGCGCAAGGAAACACCATATATTTT.